This entry lists 28 T cell receptor beta chains sequenced from one sample in a study of blood T cell repertoires in COVID-19. Data came from immunoSEQ multiplex PCR; TCRdb stores just in-frame clones and leaves some out. The sample includes 350,000 or so clones, almost 90% seen only once; the top ten take 6% to 7.5%. The specimen sequenced was peripheral blood. These receptors all stem from a young man with active or convalescent COVID-19.

The rearrangement joins TRBV28 to TRBJ2-7, with 7 bases that match TRBD1. The trim removed 3 bases at V and 4 bases at J, leaving 18 bases unmatched. Germline CDR1 MDHEN, CDR2 SYDVKM. The CDR3 is 18 residues long. The CDR3 reads CASSFSQGLGTLEYEQYF. CDR3 nucleotide sequence: TGTGCCAGCAGTTTCTCACAGGGGCTCGGGACACTTGAATACGAGCAGTACTTC.

A single count supports this clone. The gene calls are TRBV27 and TRBJ1-2, with D perhaps TRBD1 (6 bases). The CDR3 covers 15 residues. Germline CDR1 MNHEY, CDR2 SMNVEV (reference sequence). Trimming stripped 6 bases from V and 3 bases from J, with 17 bases between. CDR3 in amino acids: CASRGLAGAYYGYTF. CDR3 bases: TGTGCCAGCAGGGGTCTCGCAGGGGCCTACTATGGCTACACCTTC.

The gene calls are TRBV5-4 and TRBJ2-4; D is unclear. Per the germline V gene, CDR1 is SGHNT and CDR2 is YYREEE (reference sequence). This CDR3 region has 14 residues. V lost 0 bases and J lost 5, with 9 bases in between. The CDR3 region is CASSLAVGENIQYF. The CDR3 DNA reads TGTGCCAGCAGCTTGGCCGTCGGAGAAAACATTCAGTACTTC.

CDR3: CASSQVQTVNQPQHF. CDR3 sequence (DNA): TGCGCCAGCAGCCAAGTCCAGACAGTCAATCAGCCCCAGCATTTT. The chain employs TRBV4-1 and TRBJ1-5; tentatively, D is TRBD1 (5 bases). The CDR3 runs 15 residues. Per germline, CDR1 MGHRA and CDR2 YSYEKL. Trimming took 1 base from V and 3 from J, leaving 10 bases between them.

The rearrangement uses TRBV4-2 and TRBJ1-4; the match to TRBD1 covers 8 bases. Germline assignment: CDR1 LGHNA and CDR2 YNFKEQ. The trim removed 5 bases at V and 6 bases at J, leaving 5 bases unmatched. The CDR3 length is 14 residues. The CDR3 is CASSYGTGDEKLFF. CDR3 nucleotide sequence: TGTGCCAGCAGCTACGGGACAGGTGATGAAAAACTGTTTTTT.

This chain uses TRBV29-1 with TRBJ2-3; 12 nucleotides agree with TRBD2. The CDR3 has 18 residues. V dropped 3 bases and J dropped 2; count of bases not matched to a gene: 12. Germline assignment: CDR1 SQVTM and CDR2 ANQGSEA. CDR3 nucleotide sequence: TGCAGCGTTGAGGGGACTAGCGGGCCCCTTCGATCCACAGATACGCAGTATTTT. It is translated as CSVEGTSGPLRSTDTQYF.

The gene calls are TRBV11-1 and TRBJ2-1; no firm D call. The CDR3 has 14 residues. The germline CDR1 and CDR2 sequences are SGHAT and FQDESV (reference sequence). V lost 5 bases and J 2 bases, leaving 10 bases between the germline ends. As DNA, the CDR3 is TGTGCCAGCAGCCCTCGTAGAACCTACAATGAGCAGTTCTTC. This gives the protein CASSPRRTYNEQFF.

This chain uses TRBV7-2 with TRBJ1-2; 8 bases agree with TRBD1. Germline V gene lookup returns CDR1 SGHTA and CDR2 FQGNSA. The trim removed 0 bases at V and 4 bases at J, leaving 7 bases unmatched. The CDR3 extends over 16 amino acids. The CDR3 protein is CASSLAVQGVGYGYTF. The CDR3 DNA reads as TGTGCCAGCAGCTTAGCCGTACAGGGGGTGGGCTATGGCTACACCTTC.

J is TRBJ2-1 and V is TRBV6-6; 7 bases line up with TRBD2. V lost 5 bases to trimming and J lost 0 bases; unmatched junction nucleotides: 10. CDR1 MNHNY and CDR2 SVGAGI come from the germline V gene (reference sequence). The CDR3 is made up of 17 amino acids. The CDR3 loop reads CASSRVESGVSYNEQFF. The CDR3 DNA is TGTGCCAGCAGTCGGGTGGAGAGCGGGGTCTCCTACAATGAGCAGTTCTTC.

The genes are TRBV7-2 and TRBJ2-7, with TRBD2 identical over 10 bases. Germline CDR1 SGHTA, CDR2 FQGNSA. The CDR3 runs to 14 residues. V gave up 5 bases and J gave up 6 bases; unmatched junction bases: 7. The CDR3 loop reads CASSISGGTTEQYF. CDR3 DNA sequence: TGTGCCAGCAGCATTAGCGGGGGGACGACCGAGCAGTACTTC.

The chain is built from TRBV28 and TRBJ2-7; D uncertain. V was clipped by 1 base and J by 6 bases, with 13 bases between them. Germline CDR1 is MDHEN and CDR2 is SYDVKM. The CDR3 is 14 amino acids. The CDR3 region is CASSLYTGGREQYF. DNA of the CDR3: TGTGCCAGCAGTTTATACACCGGCGGTCGCGAGCAGTACTTC.

V is TRBV18 and J is TRBJ2-7; perhaps TRBD2 as D (6 bases). The CDR3 is made up of 15 amino acids. Trimming took 0 bases from V and 3 from J, leaving 12 bases between them. CDR1 is KGHSH and CDR2 is LQKENI in the germline V gene. The DNA of the CDR3 is TGTGCCAGCTCACCACCGGGACTGGGGGACTACGAGCAGTACTTC. Its translation: CASSPPGLGDYEQYF.

This clone was seen a single time. V usage is TRBV24-1 and J usage is TRBJ2-7; 12 bases line up with TRBD2. Trimming cost V 3 bases and J 6 bases; bases outside gene matches: 8. Germline values: CDR1 KGHDR, CDR2 SFDVKD. The CDR3 is made up of 16 amino acids. The CDR3: CATSDRRLAGVSEQYF. The CDR3 coding sequence is TGTGCCACCAGTGATCGAAGACTAGCGGGAGTCAGCGAGCAGTACTTC.

The V call is TRBV4-1, the J call TRBJ2-1; weak D call: TRBD2 (6 bases). This CDR3 has 15 amino acids. V was pared by 3 bases and J by 4 bases, with 13 bases between. From germline, CDR1 is MGHRA and CDR2 YSYEKL. Written as DNA, the CDR3 is TGCGCCAGCAGCCAGGAGGGGACGGGGTACAATGAGCAGTTCTTC. Protein product: CASSQEGTGYNEQFF.

The chain joins TRBV9 to TRBJ2-7, with 10 bases lining up with TRBD2. Germline V gene sequence: CDR1 SGDLS, CDR2 YYNGEE. This CDR3 has 16 amino acids. V lost 2 bases and J lost 0; bases outside the gene matches: 5. The CDR3 DNA reads TGTGCCAGCAGCGTCCCGGGACTAGCGACCTCCTACGAGCAGTACTTC. Translation: CASSVPGLATSYEQYF.

This chain connects TRBV6-4 to TRBJ2-1; 8 bases fit TRBD2. The CDR3 sequence is 15 residues long. The germline CDR1 and CDR2 sequences are MRHNA and SNTAGT. J gave up 3 bases and V 3 bases, and 4 bases lay outside the gene matches. CDR3 sequence (DNA): TGTGCCAGCAGTGAAGGCGCGGGAGGCTACAATGAGCAGTTCTTC. This sequence encodes CASSEGAGGYNEQFF.

The chain uses TRBV2 and TRBJ1-1; 12 bases match TRBD1. The V and J ends lost 1 base and 10 bases, in that order; junction bases with no gene match: 4. The CDR3 runs to 14 residues. Germline CDR1 SNHLY, CDR2 FYNNEI. CDR3: CASSEVRDRGRAFF. The CDR3 DNA reads as TGTGCCAGCAGTGAAGTCCGGGACAGGGGGCGAGCTTTCTTT.

Turning to this clone: The same CDR3 also results from other DNA sequences found in this sample. The chain combines TRBV7-8 with TRBJ1-6; the match to TRBD1 covers 7 bases. The germline CDR1 and CDR2 sequences are SGHVS and FQNEAQ. This CDR3 region has 16 residues. The V segment lost 5 bases and the J segment 0 bases; nucleotides outside the gene matches: 4. CDR3 sequence reads: CASSLGQSSYNSPLHF. Here the CDR3 DNA reads TGTGCCAGCAGCCTGGGACAGAGCTCCTATAATTCACCCCTCCACTTT.

The chain carries TRBV7-2 and TRBJ1-1; possibly TRBD1 for D (6 bases). The CDR3 extends over 12 amino acids. Trimming shortened V by 5 bases and J by 10 bases, and 14 bases separated the two germline ends. Germline values: CDR1 SGHTA, CDR2 FQGNSA. The chain's CDR3 is CASSDLGGRAFF. Written as DNA, the CDR3 is TGTGCCAGCAGCGACCTGGGGGGGCGAGCTTTCTTT.

The rearrangement links TRBV6-5 to TRBJ1-3; D perhaps matches TRBD1 (5 bases). Trimming pared 6 bases from V and 0 bases from J, leaving 12 bases between. Germline assignment: CDR1 MNHEY and CDR2 SVGAGI. CDR3 length: 15 residues. This chain's CDR3 is CASSGRQRSGNTIYF. CDR3 bases: TGTGCCAGCAGCGGTAGACAGCGCTCTGGAAACACCATATATTTT.

The chain combines TRBV7-9 with TRBJ2-1; 8 nucleotides line up with TRBD1. CDR1 and CDR2 from the germline V gene are SEHNR and FQNEAQ (reference sequence). The CDR3 has 14 residues. Germline trimming cut 5 bases from V and 7 bases from J; bases unmatched to any gene: 7. This CDR3 reads CASSRVRGLNEQFF. CDR3 nucleotides: TGTGCCAGCAGCCGCGTCAGGGGGCTTAATGAGCAGTTCTTC.

The chain carries TRBV18 and TRBJ2-1; TRBD1 matches at 7 bases. The CDR3 is 13 amino acids. The trim removed 3 bases at V and 6 bases at J, leaving 2 bases unmatched. From germline, CDR1 is KGHSH and CDR2 LQKENI. CDR3 sequence reads: CASSPTGVNEQFF. The CDR3 region has the DNA TGTGCCAGCTCACCCACAGGGGTCAATGAGCAGTTCTTC.

In the case of this clone: This CDR3 is also generated by other DNA sequences in the sample. This rearrangement joins TRBV7-9 to TRBJ2-7, with TRBD1 matching 10 bases. The J segment lost 7 bases and the V segment lost 5 bases, leaving 8 bases of the junction unmatched. In germline, CDR1 is SEHNR, CDR2 FQNEAQ (reference sequence). This CDR3 spans 14 amino acids. The CDR3 sequence is CASSPGTGVGEQYF. Written as DNA, the CDR3 is TGTGCCAGCAGCCCAGGGACAGGGGTGGGTGAGCAGTACTTC. The whole variable domain, filled in from reference TRBV7-9 and TRBJ2-7, reads DTGVSQNPRHKITKRGQNVTFRCDPISEHNRLYWYRQTLGQGPEFLTYFQNEAQLEKSRLLSDRFSAERPKGSFSTLEIQRTEQGDSAMYLCASSPGTGVGEQYFGPGTRLTVT.

The V gene is TRBV7-9, the J gene TRBJ1-1; the D is unclear. The CDR3 totals 14 residues. Per the germline V gene, CDR1 is SEHNR and CDR2 is FQNEAQ (reference sequence). Trimming removed 0 bases from V and 8 bases from J, with 13 bases in between. CDR3 protein: CASSLAGGHTEAFF. DNA of the CDR3: TGTGCCAGCAGCTTAGCAGGCGGGCATACCGAAGCTTTCTTT.

This chain links TRBV9 with TRBJ1-2, with 7 bases lining up with TRBD1. Germline assignment: CDR1 SGDLS and CDR2 YYNGEE. The CDR3 is 15 residues long. V was pared by 3 bases and J by 4 bases, with 9 bases of the junction left unmatched. DNA for the CDR3: TGTGCCAGCAGCGCAACAGGGGTGGGAAGCTATGGCTACACCTTC. It is translated as CASSATGVGSYGYTF.

The V call is TRBV4-1, the J call TRBJ2-1, with 11 bases that match TRBD2. This CDR3 comprises 16 residues. Unmatched junction bases numbered 6, after V lost 3 bases and J lost 5 bases. Germline V gives CDR1 MGHRA, CDR2 YSYEKL. The CDR3 coding sequence is TGCGCCAGCAGCCAGAAACTAGCGGGGGTTCACAATGAGCAGTTCTTC. Translation gives CASSQKLAGVHNEQFF.

V and J are TRBV9 and TRBJ1-1; 11 bases align to TRBD1. CDR1 and CDR2 from the germline V gene are SGDLS and YYNGEE. The CDR3 totals 16 residues. V lost 3 bases to trimming and J lost 1 base; unmatched junction nucleotides: 5. The CDR3 sequence is CASSAPGTGGNTEAFF. In DNA form, the CDR3 reads TGTGCCAGCAGCGCCCCCGGGACAGGGGGGAACACTGAAGCTTTCTTT.

This clone has more than one count but fewer than ten. The genes are TRBV6-2 or TRBV6-3 and TRBJ1-6, with D unclear. The length of the CDR3 is 13 residues. With 6 bases removed from V and 7 bases from J, the gap between germline ends came to 10 bases. Germline-derived CDR1 and CDR2 are MNHEY and SVGEGT. The CDR3 DNA is TGTGCCAGCAGCATAACGGAGAATTCACCCCTCCACTTT. Protein sequence: CASSITENSPLHF.